The entry that follows covers one TCR beta chain sequence. This clonotype has at least ten counts. Its antigen target is currently unknown. No per-base quality is available; no much larger clone lies one base away. The library was generated by PCR. The sequencer was an Illumina HiSeq 2500. TCR library preparation used molecular barcoding, with unique molecular identifiers applied to normalize quantification of the TCRbeta repertoire. TCRdb handled the public reads itself, with Q25 trimming in fastp and clone calling in MiXCR, and kept productive beta chains. A single entry per CDR3 protein holds the most common genes and DNA from its merged rows. The sample table contains hundreds of thousands of distinct CDR3 sequences; only one count was recorded for around 12% of them. The ten biggest clones cover 0.79% of the sample. The data originate from a study of T-cell reconstitution after alpha-beta-depleted transplantation in children (dated by TCRdb to about 2016). Study-level background: Using TCR repertoire profiling, the study quantitatively followed how T-cell immune reconstitution unfolded in children after TCRalphabeta/CD19-depleted allogeneic hematopoietic cell transplantation. Results the study describes overall, beyond this receptor: In some patients, the high TCRbeta diversity seen at day 60 was put down to recipient T cells and intrathymic progenitors that had survived conditioning. The frequencies of hyperexpanded clones fell over the following months, and after one year, T-cell counts and TCRbeta diversity were mostly attributed to newly produced T cells. About two months after transplant, the apparently early recovery of alphabetaT-cell counts reportedly depended on just several hundred clones that had expanded rapidly and came from non-depleted graft cells.

This sample's treatment or condition label indicates: allogeneic hematopoietic cell transplantation with graft depleted of TCRalphabeta T cells and CD19 B cells. The transplant recipients were children given TCRalphabeta/CD19-depleted allogeneic hematopoietic cell grafts. As encoded in the germline V gene, CDR1 is MNHEY while CDR2 is SVGAGI. Taken from cysteine to phenylalanine, the CDR3 has 15 residues. Just the 45-base CDR3 DNA is kept, in frame starting at base 1. V loses 3 bases, J loses 0 bases, and the germline ends lie 6 bases apart. The sequence was collected from a girl aged 2 to 10 with congenital amegakaryocytic thrombocytopenia, due to receive a stem cell transplant. The sequencing used PBMCs, collected before TCRalphabeta/CD19-depleted stem cell transplant. The sequence is built from TRBV6-5 and TRBJ2-6; the D gene identity is not certain. CDR3 region: CASSYLASGANVLTF. Read as DNA, the sequence is TGTGCCAGCAGTTATTTGGCCTCTGGGGCCAACGTCCTGACTTTC.